The source of this TCR beta chain is a study of yellow fever vaccine responses in identical twins. Study-wide findings and caveats: Among the twins, the vaccine T cell response reportedly seemed partly convergent and partly personalized.

TCRdb independently ran MiXCR on the RT-PCR reads; one entry per CDR3 protein. The repertoire holds under 20,000 distinct CDR3 sequences, with 65% to 75% as singletons. To note about this clonotype: Its antigen is as yet unknown.

CDR1 is SNHLY, CDR2 FYNNEI, per germline. The CDR3 sequence is 15 residues long. V lost 4 bases to trimming and J lost 3 bases; unmatched junction nucleotides: 4. The TCR sequence derives from a woman between 18 and 29 years old who received the yellow fever vaccine. The rearrangement links TRBV2 to TRBJ1-3, with 9 bases matching TRBD1. This specimen was T cells from blood (PBMCs), unsorted or a sorted subset (not recorded which), taken before or after yellow fever vaccination (not recorded which). In DNA, the CDR3 is TGTGCCAGCAGTGTACAGGGGGCGAATGGAAACACCATATATTTT. As protein: CASSVQGANGNTIYF.